This TCR beta chain was sequenced in a study of shared clonotypes between healthy human individuals (dated by TCRdb to about 2020). For context, the study as a whole: A few men and two women, aged 18 to 49 years, made up the cohort. To increase sequencing depth and limit assay-specific biases, different laboratories used diverse techniques to prepare libraries and sequence TCR repertoires. The study deeply sequenced blood TCR repertoires of about 5 healthy adults to estimate repertoire size and the extent of clonotype sharing between individuals. For each donor, CD4 naive and CD4 memory were each given three plates, CD8 naive was given two plates, and CD8 memory was given one plate. Each donor's leukapheresis produced roughly between roughly 0.85 and 10 billion PBMCs. Broad study findings and their caveats: Incomplete sequencing was indicated by rarefaction of sorted-subset datasets, despite the large sequencing depth. Pairwise subsampling led to the expectation that sequencing depth would affect the degree of clonotype sharing among donors. Sharing across a few donors was observed for approximately 5% of naive CD4, around 3.5% of naive CD8, 2.3% of memory CD4, and roughly 0.4% of memory CD8 clonotypes. Naive subsets generally had larger estimated clonotype richness than memory subsets did. The genetic and exposure-history diversity represented was limited by the small number of donors. Sampling was restricted to blood, and TCR repertoires in tissue are likely to differ from TCR repertoires in blood. Higher generation probabilities were observed for clonotypes shared by all four sorted-subset donors than for non-shared clonotypes.

Using the deep immunoSEQ assay, TCR CDR3 regions were amplified from genomic DNA by multiplex PCR. Genomic DNA extracted from each cell subset was distributed evenly over all wells of several immunoSEQ 96-well plates, and each plate served as one replicate. For sorted subsets, each replicate PCR was loaded with around 220 ng genomic DNA, equivalent to 32,000 or so T cell genomes. Purified libraries were quantified with a Qubit 3.0 fluorometer, sized on a Bioanalyzer 2100, and re-quantified with the KAPA Library Quantification kit. Every immunoSEQ 96-well plate was sequenced on a separate single-read 150-cycle Illumina NextSeq 550 flow cell. The authors' analysis ran thus. Because only junctional sequences without quality scores were contained in the immunoSEQ output, filtering matching that applied to full-length reads could not be performed. To assign V/J genes and CDR3, sequences were annotated against IMGT germline references using PyIR, a Python wrapper for IgBLAST v1.9. Reads were filtered out if the reads had weak V/J assignments (E-value above 1e-6), no CDR3, stop codons, out-of-frame junctions, or ambiguous translated residues. V3J clonotypes were defined as sequences sharing an identical inferred V gene, J gene, and CDR3 amino acid sequence. Percentage overlap between repertoires was computed as shared unique clonotypes divided by the size of the smaller repertoire. Three approaches were used to assess repertoire richness: RTK rarefaction, the Chao1 estimator, and Recon v2.1 estimates of unobserved clonotypes. For all TCRbeta clonotypes obtained by the gDNA method from a handful of donors, generation probabilities were computed with OLGA. Held by TCRdb, this immuneACCESS table contains in-frame sequences only and omits some clones. Under half of the omission traces to an unresolved V gene where checked; the cause of the rest is unknown. V, J and clone size derive from that table, while D and trimming were established from the DNA sequence. Across this sample there are 560,000 or so clones, with about 96% seen only once. The top ten constitute roughly 0.1% of the sample.

This clone was counted once. Its antigen is unknown. Base qualities are missing; no much larger clone stands one base away. CD8 naive samples were CD45RO-negative cells positively selected for CCR7, giving a CD45RA+CCR7+ population that excluded TemRA cells. Healthy HIV-negative adults with no recently reported acute infections or vaccinations were included as donors. All donors were Caucasian adults living in Nashville, Tennessee, USA. After blood collection by leukapheresis, PBMCs were isolated using Ficoll-Histopaque density gradient centrifugation and then cryopreserved in the vapor phase of liquid nitrogen. Analytical flow cytometry was used to check the purity and quantity of each magnetically sorted T cell population. Genomic DNA was isolated from each sorted fraction and quantified by UV absorbance on a Nanodrop 2000c. Inclusive of the bounding cysteine and phenylalanine, the CDR3 is 14 residues long. Just CDR3 DNA is preserved here, 42 bases in frame from base 1. CDR1 and CDR2, per the germline V gene (reference sequence), are MNHEY and SMNVEV. At the junction V is shortened by 2 bases and J by 6 bases, with 14 bases in between.

This receptor was taken from a woman in her thirties in good health. The sequenced sample was naive CD8+ T cells sorted from blood. The sample's cell subset or site label, in plain terms: CD45RA+CCR7+. The chain uses TRBV27 and TRBJ2-7; the D segment could be TRBD2, given 5 matching bases. The bases read TGTGCCAGCAGTTTAGGCCCGGGGTCGGCCGAGCAGTACTTC. The translation is CASSLGPGSAEQYF.